Shown below are 2 T cell receptor beta chains from a single sample sequenced in a study of response to subunit inactivated influenza vaccine. MiXCR, run by TCRdb on the RT-PCR reads, gives a single entry per CDR3 protein. The table includes fewer than 600,000 distinct CDR3 sequences, around 7.7% detected once. The specimen was PBMCs from blood, collected roughly 24 months after vaccination. These receptors originate from a man aged 50-75 years who received an inactivated influenza vaccine.

V and J are TRBV6-1 and TRBJ1-6; D perhaps matches TRBD1 (6 bases). Looked up from germline, CDR1 is MNHNS and CDR2 is SASEGT. V was clipped by 9 bases and J by 8 bases, with 14 bases between them. The CDR3 loop spans 13 amino acids. The CDR3 reads CASRGAVDSPLHF. As DNA, the CDR3 is TGTGCCAGTCGGGGGGCAGTGGATTCACCCCTCCACTTT.

The chain carries TRBV20-1 and TRBJ2-3; the D gene is possibly TRBD2 (6 bases). CDR1 is DFQATT, CDR2 SNEGSKA, per germline (reference sequence). The V and J ends lost 4 bases and 4 bases respectively, with 15 bases between them. This CDR3 spans 14 amino acids. The CDR3 coding sequence is TGCAGTGCTAATAAATTCTGGGGGGCAGATACGCAGTATTTT. This translates into CSANKFWGADTQYF.